Following are 16 T cell receptor beta chains from one sample sequenced in a study of chemoradiotherapy in HPV16-positive cancers. Method: immunoSEQ multiplex PCR; TCRdb's copy keeps in-frame clones and lacks some. The sample holds more than 10,000 clones, about 80% seen once. This specimen was collected from a patient who underwent chemoradiotherapy. The receptors shown here come from a human donor with HPV-associated anogenital cancer.

The chain employs TRBV18 and TRBJ2-5, with 7 nucleotides matching TRBD2. Germline CDR1 is KGHSH and CDR2 is LQKENI. The junction had 6 bases not matched to a gene; V was cut back by 3 bases and J by 5 bases. The CDR3 spans 14 residues. For the CDR3, the DNA is TGTGCCAGCTCACCGATTCAGGGAGGGGAGACCCAGTACTTC. Its protein product is CASSPIQGGETQYF.

J is TRBJ1-5 and V is TRBV6-5, with TRBD1 as a possible D gene (5 bases). The CDR3 is 16 residues long. The germline V gene has CDR1 MNHEY and CDR2 SVGAGI. The germline V and J ends were trimmed by 0 bases and 7 bases, with 16 bases remaining between them. CDR3 residues: CASSYSWQGWGQPQHF. CDR3 in DNA: TGTGCCAGCAGTTACTCGTGGCAGGGTTGGGGGCAGCCCCAGCATTTT.

V and J are TRBV7-6 and TRBJ2-2, with D perhaps TRBD1 (5 bases). Deletions cut 5 bases from V and 2 bases from J, with 12 bases between. The CDR3 covers 15 residues. Germline V CDR1 and CDR2: SGHVS, FNYEAQ. The CDR3 DNA reads as TGTGCCAGCAGCCCAAACACAGGCAACACCGGGGAGCTGTTTTTT. Translation: CASSPNTGNTGELFF.

This chain connects TRBV5-1 to TRBJ2-7, with a tentative D call TRBD1 (6 bases). Per germline, CDR1 SGHRS and CDR2 YFSETQ. The ends were cut back, 4 bases at V and 1 base at J, with 12 bases in the middle. This CDR3 spans 14 amino acids. For the CDR3, the DNA is TGCGCCAGCAGCCTGGAGGACAGATCCTACGAGCAGTACTTC. This gives the protein CASSLEDRSYEQYF.

The chain couples TRBV19 to TRBJ2-5; D uncertain. CDR3 size: 14 residues. Per germline, CDR1 LNHDA and CDR2 SQIVND (reference sequence). Between the trimmed V and J ends, which lost 0 bases and 7 bases, there was a span of 12 bases. The CDR3 nucleotides are TGTGCCAGTAGTATAGAAGCCTCATTAGGGACCCAGTACTTC. It yields the protein CASSIEASLGTQYF.

This clone was seen a few times. The V gene is TRBV30, the J gene TRBJ2-2, with TRBD1 identical over 8 bases. Germline V gene data show CDR1 as GTSNPN and CDR2 as SVGIG (reference sequence). J was trimmed by 5 bases and V by 0 bases; bases with no gene match: 2. The CDR3 is 14 residues long. CDR3 DNA: TGTGCCTGGAGTGTGACAGGGGAGACCGGGGAGCTGTTTTTT. It codes for CAWSVTGETGELFF.

V is TRBV2 and J is TRBJ2-1, with 7 bases fitting TRBD2. Trimming took 9 bases from V and 13 from J; bases not matched to a gene: 18. There are 14 residues in the CDR3. Per the germline V gene, CDR1 is SNHLY and CDR2 is FYNNEI. CDR3 sequence (DNA): TGTGCCAGTGGCCTCGTAGGCGGGGGTAGAGGACAGTTCTTC. Amino acid sequence: CASGLVGGGRGQFF.

The chain links TRBV9 to TRBJ2-3; 13 bases are shared with TRBD2. This CDR3 has 16 amino acids. Germline assignment: CDR1 SGDLS and CDR2 YYNGEE. J gave up 5 bases and V 3 bases, and 6 bases lay outside the gene matches. The CDR3 sequence: CASSDLLAGGEDTQYF. DNA of the CDR3: TGTGCCAGCAGCGACCTACTAGCGGGGGGGGAAGATACGCAGTATTTT.

This clone was picked up a small number of times. This chain connects TRBV2 to TRBJ1-5; D gene unclear. V lost 4 bases and J 5 bases, leaving 9 bases between the germline ends. CDR1 and CDR2 (germline): SNHLY, FYNNEI. The CDR3 has 13 amino acids. The CDR3 nucleotides read TGTGCCAGCAGTGTGCAAATTCATCAGCCCCAGCATTTT. This codes for CASSVQIHQPQHF.

A word on this clone: A read error may account for a junction end that differs from germline. This sequence joins TRBV2 and TRBJ2-2, with TRBD1 as a possible D gene (5 bases). The CDR3 contains 13 residues. Looked up from germline, CDR1 is SNHLY and CDR2 is FYNNEI. In DNA, the CDR3 is TGTGCCAGCGGTGACAGTTACACCGGGGAGCTGTTTTTT. Encoded protein: CASGDSYTGELFF.

The chain has TRBV19 and TRBJ1-3, with unresolved D. The CDR3 loop spans 14 amino acids. V shed 3 bases and J shed 0 bases, with 6 bases lying between them. CDR1 and CDR2 (germline): LNHDA, SQIVND (reference sequence). For the CDR3, the DNA is TGTGCCAGTAGTATGGTTAGCTCTGGAAACACCATATATTTT. Its translation is CASSMVSSGNTIYF.

The chain couples TRBV2 to TRBJ2-6, with D maybe TRBD1 (6 bases). Germline CDR1 SNHLY, CDR2 FYNNEI. V lost 5 bases and J lost 2, with 13 bases in between. The length of the CDR3 is 16 residues. CDR3 DNA sequence: TGTGCCAGCAGTCAACTCAAGGGGGCTGGGGCCAACGTCCTGACTTTC. It is translated as CASSQLKGAGANVLTF.

This clone was detected a few times. The CDR3 bases are TGTGCCAGTAGGACCAGGACCACTGAAGCTTTCTTT. Amino acid sequence: CASRTRTTEAFF. The chain links TRBV19 to TRBJ1-1; D is unresolved. This CDR3 contains 12 residues. In germline, CDR1 is LNHDA, CDR2 SQIVND (reference sequence). The V end lost 6 bases, the J end lost 4 bases, and 9 bases lay between the germline ends.

V and J are TRBV12-2 and TRBJ1-4; TRBD1 is the table's D call and was not checked against the DNA. TRBV12-2 is assigned pseudogene status. The CDR3 is 18 residues long. This CDR3 reads CASRIREEGDKSNEKLFF. The CDR3 coding sequence is TGTGCAAGTCGCATTAGAGAAGAGGGGGACAAGTCAAATGAAAAACTGTTTTTT.

CDR3 protein: CASSTSPDEVSYNSPLHF. The CDR3 bases are TGTGCCAGTAGTACCTCCCCGGACGAGGTCTCCTATAATTCACCCCTCCACTTT. This chain links TRBV19 with TRBJ1-6, with D unresolved. Trimming shortened V by 4 bases and J by 0 bases, and 16 bases separated the two germline ends. CDR1 is LNHDA, CDR2 SQIVND, per germline (reference sequence). The CDR3 length is 18 residues. The full variable domain, with the rest looked up from reference TRBV19 and TRBJ1-6, is DGGITQSPKYLFRKEGQNVTLSCEQNLNHDAMYWYRQDPGQGLRLIYYSQIVNDFQKGDIAEGYSVSREKKESFPLTVTSAQKNPTAFYLCASSTSPDEVSYNSPLHFGNGTRLTVT.

The CDR3 loop is CASSLEAANTEAFF. The CDR3 region has the DNA TGCGCCAGCAGCTTGGAGGCAGCAAACACTGAAGCTTTCTTT. This chain connects TRBV5-1 to TRBJ1-1, with D unresolved. V lost 0 bases and J 2 bases, leaving 8 bases between the germline ends. The CDR3 runs to 14 residues. CDR1 and CDR2 from the germline V gene are SGHRS and YFSETQ.